The 20 T cell receptor beta chains below come from one sample, sequenced in a study of blood T cell repertoires in COVID-19. Data came from immunoSEQ multiplex PCR; TCRdb stores just in-frame clones and leaves some out. The table records about 160,000 clones, 70% to 80% of them present only once. The sequenced material came from peripheral blood. The receptors shown here come from a man in his sixties with acute or convalescent COVID-19.

J is TRBJ2-7 and V is TRBV7-3; D gene uncertain. V lost 3 bases, J lost 5 bases, and 11 bases lay in between. The CDR3 covers 13 residues. From germline, CDR1 is SGHTA and CDR2 FQGTGA. CDR3 bases: TGTGCCAGCAGCTTTGGCGGTCAGAACGAGCAGTACTTC. Translated, it gives CASSFGGQNEQYF.

This clone was recorded only once. V usage is TRBV27 and J usage is TRBJ1-4; 8 positions match TRBD1. The CDR3 sequence is 13 residues long. With V trimmed by 6 bases and J by 8 bases, 5 bases remained unmatched. From germline, CDR1 is MNHEY and CDR2 SMNVEV (reference sequence). CDR3 in DNA: TGTGCCAGCAGCGAGACAGGGGAAGAAAAACTGTTTTTT. This translates into CASSETGEEKLFF.

This chain uses TRBV10-1 with TRBJ1-2; TRBD1 aligns across 12 bases. The CDR3 covers 17 residues. Germline lookup yields CDR1 WNHNN and CDR2 SYGVQD (reference sequence). The V segment lost 5 bases and the J segment 3 bases; nucleotides outside the gene matches: 10. The CDR3 coding sequence is TGCGCCAGCAGTCTAGACCGGGACAGGGGGCTTTACTATGGCTACACCTTC. It specifies CASSLDRDRGLYYGYTF.

CDR3 nucleotides: TGTGCCAGCAGCGTAGAGTCAGGGATTAGGCCCATATATTTT. Its protein is CASSVESGIRPIYF. The chain has TRBV9 and TRBJ1-3; D is possibly TRBD1 (5 bases). Between the trimmed V and J ends, which lost 0 bases and 11 bases, there was a span of 15 bases. CDR1 is SGDLS, CDR2 YYNGEE, per germline. CDR3 size: 14 residues.

This clone was seen once. Here the CDR3 reads CASSRGTGDLSYNEQFF. The CDR3 nucleotides are TGCGCCAGCAGCCGCGGGACAGGAGATCTCTCCTACAATGAGCAGTTCTTC. The chain recombines TRBV5-1 with TRBJ2-1; 8 bases map to TRBD1. The CDR3 loop spans 17 amino acids. Germline V gene data show CDR1 as SGHRS and CDR2 as YFSETQ. The V segment lost 4 bases and the J segment 0 bases; nucleotides outside the gene matches: 9.

This chain connects TRBV3-1 (or the pseudogene TRBV3-2) to TRBJ1-2, with TRBD1 identical over 8 bases. Germline V gene data show CDR1 as LGHDT and CDR2 as YNNKEL (reference sequence). The J segment lost 7 bases and the V segment lost 6 bases, leaving 7 bases of the junction unmatched. This CDR3 has 13 residues. The CDR3 loop is CASRTTGEAGYTF. The CDR3 region has the DNA TGTGCCAGCAGGACGACAGGGGAGGCTGGCTACACCTTC.

The rearrangement joins TRBV5-5 to TRBJ2-7; TRBD1 agrees at 7 bases. The CDR3 is 16 residues long. The V and J ends lost 0 bases and 0 bases, in that order; junction bases with no gene match: 6. Germline assignment: CDR1 SGHKS and CDR2 YYEKEE (reference sequence). CDR3 region: CASSLGGAGGSYEQYF. DNA of the CDR3: TGTGCCAGCAGCTTGGGTGGCGCAGGGGGCTCCTACGAGCAGTACTTC.

The chain has TRBV7-3 and TRBJ1-2; D might be TRBD1 (5 bases). The V end lost 8 bases, the J end lost 4 bases, and 14 bases lay between the germline ends. Germline CDR1 SGHTA, CDR2 FQGTGA. CDR3 length: 13 amino acids. The DNA of the CDR3 is TGTGCCAGCGGACCCGGGGACTCCTATGGCTACACCTTC. Protein: CASGPGDSYGYTF.

The rearrangement joins TRBV7-6 to TRBJ2-5, with no clear D. The CDR3 totals 14 residues. The germline gives CDR1 SGHVS, CDR2 FNYEAQ. Trimming pared 1 base from V and 2 bases from J, leaving 8 bases between. The DNA for the CDR3 is TGTGCCAGCAGCTTAGTAGTCAGGCAAGAGACCCAGTACTTC. Translating it yields CASSLVVRQETQYF. The whole variable domain, remainder taken from reference TRBV7-6 and TRBJ2-5, is GAGVSQSPRYKVTKRGQDVALRCDPISGHVSLYWYRQALGQGPEFLTYFNYEAQQDKSGLPNDRFSAERPEGSISTLTIQRTEQRDSAMYRCASSLVVRQETQYFGPGTRLLVL.

The chain recombines TRBV18 with TRBJ2-5; 7 bases match TRBD1. The J segment lost 0 bases and the V segment lost 3 bases, leaving 4 bases of the junction unmatched. The CDR3 sequence is 15 residues long. Germline values: CDR1 KGHSH, CDR2 LQKENI. For the CDR3, the DNA is TGTGCCAGCTCACCGCAGGGACAGCACCAAGAGACCCAGTACTTC. Translated: CASSPQGQHQETQYF.

The rearrangement joins TRBV9 to TRBJ2-1; 7 positions agree with TRBD2. Looked up from germline, CDR1 is SGDLS and CDR2 is YYNGEE. The ends lost 7 bases at V and 8 bases at J; junction bases unmatched: 6. This CDR3 has 12 amino acids. The CDR3 DNA sequence: TGTGCCAGCGGGGGAGGGGTAGATGAGCAGTTCTTC. This codes for CASGGGVDEQFF.

The chain has TRBV6-2 or TRBV6-3 and TRBJ2-1; weak D call: TRBD2 (5 bases). Germline V CDR1 and CDR2: MNHEY, SVGEGT. The germline V and J ends were trimmed by 2 bases and 2 bases, with 7 bases remaining between them. The CDR3 is 14 amino acids. The CDR3 region is CASSYAEAYNEQFF. The CDR3 region has the DNA TGTGCCAGCAGTTACGCGGAGGCCTACAATGAGCAGTTCTTC.

The chain recombines TRBV2 with TRBJ2-5, with D possibly being TRBD1 (5 bases). This CDR3 spans 13 amino acids. V was trimmed by 5 bases and J by 0 bases, leaving 7 bases between them. The germline CDR1 and CDR2 sequences are SNHLY and FYNNEI. CDR3 nucleotides: TGTGCCAGCAGTTGGGGCCACCAAGAGACCCAGTACTTC. Translated: CASSWGHQETQYF.

The chain couples TRBV7-9 to TRBJ1-4; possibly TRBD1 for D (5 bases). Germline CDR1 reads SEHNR; CDR2 reads FQNEAQ (reference sequence). With 1 base removed from V and 0 bases from J, the gap between germline ends came to 12 bases. The CDR3 has 17 residues. In DNA, the CDR3 is TGTGCCAGCAGCTTAGGGGGCGGGAGCGCAACTAATGAAAAACTGTTTTTT. Translated: CASSLGGGSATNEKLFF. Complete variable domain (other parts from reference TRBV7-9 and TRBJ1-4): DTGVSQNPRHKITKRGQNVTFRCDPISEHNRLYWYRQTLGQGPEFLTYFQNEAQLEKSRLLSDRFSAERPKGSFSTLEIQRTEQGDSAMYLCASSLGGGSATNEKLFFGSGTQLSVL.

The chain links TRBV5-1 to TRBJ2-1; D uncertain. Germline V gene sequence: CDR1 SGHRS, CDR2 YFSETQ. The CDR3 is made up of 12 amino acids. The ends were cut back, 3 bases at V and 12 bases at J, with 13 bases in the middle. The DNA of the CDR3 is TGCGCCAGCAGCTCCGGTGAACCCGGGCAGTTCTTC. Amino acid sequence: CASSSGEPGQFF.

The chain joins TRBV29-1 to TRBJ2-7; 9 bases are a match to TRBD1. Germline values: CDR1 SQVTM, CDR2 ANQGSEA. The CDR3 runs 13 residues. J lost 3 bases, V lost 7 bases, and 7 bases had no gene match. Here the CDR3 DNA reads TGCAGCGCTGAGGGACAGGGTAACTACGAGCAGTACTTC. It encodes CSAEGQGNYEQYF.

This chain links TRBV10-3 with TRBJ2-7; 7 bases are a match to TRBD1. The CDR3 sequence is 13 residues long. Germline V lookup: CDR1 ENHRY, CDR2 SYGVKD. Germline trimming cut 7 bases from V and 2 bases from J; bases unmatched to any gene: 5. The CDR3 region is CAITDRDPYEQYF. CDR3 in DNA: TGTGCCATCACCGACAGGGACCCCTACGAGCAGTACTTC.

The chain recombines TRBV6-1 with TRBJ1-5; perhaps TRBD1 as D (6 bases). Germline assignment: CDR1 MNHNS and CDR2 SASEGT. The CDR3 is made up of 13 amino acids. V gave up 3 bases and J gave up 7 bases, with 10 bases separating them. The DNA of the CDR3 is TGTGCCAGCAGTGAGGACAGCCGCCAGCCCCAGCATTTT. Protein product: CASSEDSRQPQHF.

In its sample, this clone was seen once. The V gene is TRBV6-1, the J gene TRBJ2-7; possible D gene TRBD1, 6 bases. The germline gives CDR1 MNHNS, CDR2 SASEGT. The CDR3 totals 13 residues. The V end was cut by 2 bases, the J end by 8 bases, with 13 bases between. The chain's CDR3 is CASSEPDRLKQYF. The CDR3 DNA is TGTGCCAGCAGTGAACCGGACAGACTAAAGCAGTACTTC.

This chain uses TRBV11-2 with TRBJ2-4; D is ambiguous. V lost 5 bases, J lost 0 bases, and 14 bases lay in between. CDR3 length equals 16 residues. Per germline, CDR1 SGHAT and CDR2 FQNNGV. The CDR3, as DNA: TGTGCCAGCAGCCCCTTGCGCTCTTTAGCCAAAAACATTCAGTACTTC. It yields the protein CASSPLRSLAKNIQYF.